The T cell receptor beta chain under discussion was sequenced for a study of OX40 agonist ivuxolimab in advanced cancers. Across the study: Partial responses were achieved by three patients: one hepatocellular carcinoma, two cutaneous melanoma.

TCRdb keeps only in-frame clones here, not all; method: immunoSEQ multiplex PCR. The sample includes more than 60,000 clones, 86% seen only once; the top ten take around 0.97%. Germline V gene lookup returns CDR1 SQVTM and CDR2 ANQGSEA. V shed 1 base and J shed 3 bases, with 5 bases lying between them. The CDR3 extends over 12 amino acids. The genes are TRBV29-1 and TRBJ2-3; D not resolved. The sequenced sample was CD4+ or CD8+ T cells sorted from blood, obtained in a trial of the OX40 agonist ivuxolimab. This TCR derives from an adult with an advanced solid tumor such as melanoma, head and neck, liver or kidney cancer. In nucleotides, the CDR3 is TGCAGCGTTGAAGCGATGACAGATACGCAGTATTTT. Its translation is CSVEAMTDTQYF.